This T cell receptor beta chain was sequenced during a study of blood T cell repertoires in COVID-19. Study background: COVID-19 samples collected from the United States, Italy and Spain covered acute and convalescent phases.

V was clipped by 0 bases and J by 1 base, with 16 bases between them. CDR3 length equals 16 residues. CDR1 is GTSNPN and CDR2 is SVGIG in the germline V gene (reference sequence). Profiling relied on immunoSEQ multiplex PCR, and the TCRdb table lists in-frame clones only, not all of them. This table has 280,000 or so clones, roughly 88% appearing once. This receptor was taken from a man aged 25 to 40 who had recovered from COVID-19. The sequencing sample was made of PBMCs or T cells enriched from blood (not recorded which). The chain carries TRBV30 and TRBJ2-7; tentative D call: TRBD2 (7 bases). The CDR3 region is CAWSVRGRGPSYEQYF. The CDR3 bases are TGTGCCTGGAGTGTACGCGGGCGGGGGCCATCCTACGAGCAGTACTTC.